The T cell receptor beta chain described here comes from a study of metastatic and nonmetastatic thyroid tumors. Overall study: A comparison of repertoires was made across blood and tumor or nodule tissue from malignant and benign thyroid patients.

Each patient went into thyroid surgery without having received any treatment. This clone ranks as large (0.1 to 1%). TCRdb used MiXCR to call clones anew from the PCR reads. The sample lists some 1,900 clones; roughly a tenth were seen once. Sequences were obtained from tumor tissue. The receptor's source is a female donor with papillary thyroid cancer or a benign thyroid nodule (not recorded which). Some clones in this sample may be carry-over from other donors' samples.

The CDR3 DNA is TGTGCCAGCAGTTACTCCTCTAGGGGGCTCTACGAGCAGTACTTC. It encodes CASSYSSRGLYEQYF. The J gene is TRBJ2-7, the V gene TRBV6-5; 7 nucleotides agree with TRBD1. This CDR3 is 15 amino acids long. Germline V lookup: CDR1 MNHEY, CDR2 SVGAGI. V lost 0 bases and J lost 3; bases outside the gene matches: 5.